This TCR beta chain stems from a study of T cell responses to AZD1222 COVID-19 vaccine (dated by TCRdb to the early 2020s). At the level of the whole study: Because spike-specific TCR depth and breadth did not differ between the two schedules, AZD1222 recipients who got a second dose at roughly 4 weeks were pooled with those who got a second dose at roughly 12 weeks. TCR sequencing covered about 230 trial participants: 200 to 210 given two doses of AZD1222 and 26 given two doses of MenACWY control vaccine. Trial participants were enrolled by age into 18-55, 56-69 and 70-plus year subgroups, with about 150, 28 and 57 TCR-sequenced participants respectively. Beyond this particular receptor, the publication reports: Because no day 14 peak-response samples were available, repertoires were characterized only after the peak T cell response. Participants were mostly white British and included more females than males, and it was suggested by the authors that clonal diversity may have been underestimated. The whole spike protein was spanned by vaccine-associated CD4 TCRs, and dominant responses were seen in regions 160-218 and 743-854. Nearly half of unique spike-specific TCRs reportedly recognized epitopes outside regions mutated in the B.1.351 and B.1.1.7 variants. Conclusions about previously exposed vaccinees are limited, since just 5 to 7 AZD1222 recipients were seropositive for SARS-CoV-2 at baseline. The 56-69-year group was small, and its depth increase did not reach significance, likely because of low power. A significant rise in spike-specific TCR breadth and depth was observed after two AZD1222 doses relative to day 0 and relative to MenACWY recipients.

A remark on this clone: The antigen it recognizes is unknown. Base qualities were left out, and no much larger clone turns up one base away.

The CDR3 regions of human TCRbeta chains were subjected to immunosequencing. In the authors' own workflow: Repertoire TCRs were matched against a reference library of SARS-CoV-2-specific TCRs generated with the MIRA antigen-specificity platform. Breadth was defined as the fraction of unique TCRs that were SARS-CoV-2-associated, and depth was defined as the fraction of total T cells that were SARS-CoV-2-associated. Using the MIRA data, every spike-specific TCR was mapped to the spike region that the TCR reacted to and assigned to either a CD4 or a CD8 class. Log10-transformed breadth and depth values were compared by one-way ANOVA with Sidak's multiple comparisons tests. Not all clones reach the TCRdb copy of this immuneACCESS table, which keeps in-frame sequences only. Checked studies attribute under half of the gap to unresolved V genes and leave the rest unexplained. That table gives V, J and clone size, and the DNA gave D and trimming. The sample data list some 130,000 clones, and more than 85% of these were observed just once. The ten largest clones capture roughly 9.1% of the sample.

This specimen's time point label, per the study, means: baseline before first vaccination. Samples from vaccinated people were obtained from the UK trials COV001 and COV002, which included a single-blind randomized controlled phase 2/3 trial of AZD1222 (ChAdOx1 nCoV-19) in healthy adults. For TCRbeta chain sequencing, PBMC samples were collected from trial participants at day 0 and at day 28 after the second dose. Trimming removed 0 bases from V and 13 bases from J; the gene matches leave 13 bases unexplained. The CDR3 contains 17 residues, cysteine and phenylalanine counted. The read is trimmed to its CDR3 DNA, 51 bases read in frame from base 1. Per the germline V gene (reference sequence), LNHNV is the CDR1 and YYDKDF is the CDR2.

This clonotype originated in an adult in good health. Here the chain combines TRBV15 and TRBJ1-6; 9 of the junction bases match TRBD1. This specimen was peripheral blood, taken on day 0 of AZD1222 vaccination. The nucleotide sequence is given as TGTGCCACCAGCAGAGATCTCACCGGGACAGGGAATCCTCCCCTCCACTTT. Its protein product is CATSRDLTGTGNPPLHF.